The text below deals with one T cell receptor beta chain. CD8+ and CD4+ T cells were negatively isolated; TEMRA cells were FACS-enriched. This sample was taken from a study of CD8 T cells in Susac syndrome. An input of roughly 0.45 to 1 ug of RNA was subjected to reverse transcription using random hexamers. MiXCR was run by TCRdb on the immunoSEQ multiplex PCR reads, yielding one entry per CDR3 protein. The sample lists around 90,000 distinct CDR3 sequences; around 96% were seen once. The CDR3 contains 16 residues. The germline CDR1 and CDR2 sequences are SEHNR and FQNEAQ (reference sequence). With 5 bases clipped from V and 4 bases from J, the junction kept 6 bases outside the gene matches.

V usage is TRBV7-9 and J usage is TRBJ1-5, with 12 bases aligning to TRBD1. Sequencing used CD8+ T cells from PBMCs. The TCR comes from a human donor with Susac syndrome. CDR3 region: CASSLGDRGRNQPQHF. As DNA, the CDR3 is TGTGCCAGCAGCCTAGGGGACAGGGGGCGAAATCAGCCCCAGCATTTT.